These 15 T cell receptor beta chains were all obtained from the same sample, sequenced in a study of cytomegalovirus exposure and HLA in healthy donors. With 60 Vbeta and 13 Jbeta primers, the PCR was carried out. The method was immunoSEQ multiplex PCR; TCRdb's version includes in-frame clones alone and lacks a portion of them. The sample has around 100,000 clones; approximately 70% are singletons. Sequencing was performed on PBMCs. Receptors originate from a man under 40 in good health and CMV-seropositive.

The gene calls are TRBV6-6 and TRBJ2-5; TRBD1 matches at 9 bases. The CDR3 is made up of 15 amino acids. After removal of 5 bases from V and 3 bases from J, the junction contained 7 bases not matched to a gene. Germline lookup yields CDR1 MNHNY and CDR2 SVGAGI (reference sequence). The CDR3 DNA is TGTGCCAGCAGTCATACAGGGGGCGCAGAAGAGACCCAGTACTTC. Protein sequence: CASSHTGGAEETQYF.

This clone was counted between two and nine times. This chain joins TRBV5-1 and TRBJ2-5, with 14 bases that match TRBD2. The CDR3 totals 16 residues. In germline, CDR1 is SGHRS, CDR2 YFSETQ. With V trimmed by 4 bases and J by 4 bases, 6 bases remained unmatched. CDR3 sequence: CASSPTSGGAGETQYF. CDR3 sequence (DNA): TGCGCCAGCAGCCCGACTAGCGGGGGGGCCGGAGAGACCCAGTACTTC. The full variable domain, in which reference TRBV5-1 and TRBJ2-5 provide the parts outside the CDR3, is KAGVTQTPRYLIKTRGQQVTLSCSPISGHRSVSWYQQTPGQGLQFLFEYFSETQRNKGNFPGRFSGRQFSNSRSEMNVSTLELGDSALYLCASSPTSGGAGETQYFGPGTRLLVL.

On this clone: At one boundary the junction diverges from the germline segment, which might be a read error. The chain employs TRBV7-9 and TRBJ1-1; no definite D call. This CDR3 is 11 amino acids long. Looked up from germline, CDR1 is SEHNR and CDR2 is FQNEAQ (reference sequence). The CDR3 DNA is TGTTCCAGCAGCCCGAACATTGAAGCTTTCTTT. Amino acid sequence: CSSSPNIEAFF.

The genes are TRBV4-1 and TRBJ2-7; D ambiguous. The CDR3 is 16 residues long. Germline V gene data show CDR1 as MGHRA and CDR2 as YSYEKL. V dropped 1 base and J dropped 0 bases, with 13 bases sitting between them. CDR3 amino acids: CASSQGRPLSSYEQYF. The CDR3 DNA is TGCGCCAGCAGCCAAGGCAGGCCCTTGAGCTCCTACGAGCAGTACTTC.

This clone has a single count. This chain links TRBV25-1 with TRBJ1-2; 7 nucleotides align to TRBD1. The CDR3 has 16 amino acids. The germline CDR1 and CDR2 sequences are MGHDK and SYGVNS. V was pared by 2 bases and J by 3 bases, with 9 bases of the junction left unmatched. The CDR3 reads CASSETQGSYDYGYTF. The CDR3 DNA reads TGTGCCAGCAGTGAAACACAGGGGTCGTATGACTATGGCTACACCTTC.

This clone is a singleton in its sample. The gene calls are TRBV12-5 and TRBJ1-5, with D possibly TRBD1 on 5 matching bases. CDR1 is LGHNT and CDR2 is FRNRAP in the germline V gene. This CDR3 contains 14 residues. V was shortened by 6 bases and J by 5 bases, with 14 bases between the two germline ends. CDR3 in amino acids: CASGSGGFHQPQHF. The DNA of the CDR3 is TGTGCTAGTGGATCCGGGGGGTTCCATCAGCCCCAGCATTTT.

This clone was observed a few times. The chain combines TRBV5-5 with TRBJ1-6; D is unclear. The CDR3 covers 14 residues. From germline, CDR1 is SGHKS and CDR2 YYEKEE (reference sequence). Trimming left V 2 bases short and J 7 bases short, with 10 bases between. The CDR3 nucleotides are TGTGCCAGCAGCTTTTCAATACAGAATTCACCCCTCCACTTT. This codes for CASSFSIQNSPLHF.

The V call is TRBV2, the J call TRBJ2-1; D uncertain. Germline lookup yields CDR1 SNHLY and CDR2 FYNNEI. The CDR3 covers 13 residues. The ends were cut back, 3 bases at V and 2 bases at J, with 5 bases in the middle. DNA of the CDR3: TGTGCCAGCAGTGAGGGCCCCTACAATGAGCAGTTCTTC. Translated, it gives CASSEGPYNEQFF.

This clone has a handful of counts. The V and J genes are TRBV9 and TRBJ2-3; possible D gene TRBD2, 7 bases. This CDR3 comprises 12 residues. Germline values: CDR1 SGDLS, CDR2 YYNGEE. Trimming left V 5 bases short and J 8 bases short, with 12 bases between. The CDR3 is CASSGGAGTQYF. The CDR3 coding sequence is TGTGCCAGCAGTGGGGGGGCCGGTACGCAGTATTTT.

The gene calls are TRBV2 and TRBJ2-5; D remains unclear. Looked up from germline, CDR1 is SNHLY and CDR2 is FYNNEI. This CDR3 spans 12 amino acids. The V end lost 0 bases, the J end lost 9 bases, and 8 bases lay between the germline ends. CDR3 in DNA: TGTGCCAGCAGTGAAGCTCTCCCGGCCCAGTACTTC. It is translated as CASSEALPAQYF.

This chain connects TRBV29-1 to TRBJ1-1; unclear D gene. Germline assignment: CDR1 SQVTM and CDR2 ANQGSEA. The V gene lost 6 bases and the J gene lost 8 bases, with 16 bases spanning the gap. This CDR3 region has 12 residues. CDR3 region: CSVNPAGREAFF. In nucleotides, the CDR3 is TGCAGCGTAAATCCGGCAGGAAGGGAAGCTTTCTTT.

This clone occurred a few times. This chain connects TRBV27 to TRBJ1-2, with D possibly matching TRBD1 (6 bases). V was pared by 7 bases and J by 2 bases, with 11 bases between. CDR3 size: 13 residues. Germline-derived CDR1 and CDR2 are MNHEY and SMNVEV (reference sequence). As DNA, the CDR3 is TGTGCCAGCACTCCGGACAGAAACTATGGCTACACCTTC. It yields the protein CASTPDRNYGYTF.

This chain joins TRBV7-2 and TRBJ1-1, with 10 bases matching TRBD1. The V gene's germline CDR1 is SGHTA and CDR2 FQGNSA. Trimming cost V 1 base and J 2 bases; bases outside gene matches: 1. This CDR3 contains 15 residues. CDR3 DNA sequence: TGTGCCAGCAGCTTAGGACAGGGGGCAAACACTGAAGCTTTCTTT. Translated, it gives CASSLGQGANTEAFF.

V usage is TRBV10-3 and J usage is TRBJ1-6; 10 positions agree with TRBD1. After removal of 5 bases from V and 8 bases from J, the junction contained 6 bases not matched to a gene. Germline V lookup: CDR1 ENHRY, CDR2 SYGVKD. The CDR3 runs to 15 residues. The CDR3: CAISSPDRGDSPLHF. CDR3 DNA: TGTGCCATCAGTAGCCCGGACAGGGGGGATTCACCCCTCCACTTT.

This rearrangement joins TRBV19 to TRBJ2-3; 10 bases are shared with TRBD1. The V gene end was trimmed by 6 bases and the J gene end by 6 bases; junction bases not matched to a gene: 6. Germline loops: CDR1 LNHDA, CDR2 SQIVND (reference sequence). This CDR3 region has 14 residues. In DNA, the CDR3 is TGTGCCAGTAGGCCCGGGACAGGGGTGGATACGCAGTATTTT. Translating it yields CASRPGTGVDTQYF.